This T cell receptor beta chain stems from a study of CDR3 diversity in severe acne. From the PCR reads, TCRdb called clonotypes with MiXCR, one entry per CDR3 protein. The data hold approximately 90,000 distinct CDR3 sequences, with 45% to 55% observed a single time. Sequencing was performed on blood. This receptor was taken from a male donor in good health, serving as a control.

CDR3: CSAWDNQETQYF. The CDR3 DNA follows: TGCAGCGCCTGGGACAACCAAGAGACCCAGTACTTC. The V gene is TRBV29-1, the J gene TRBJ2-5; tentatively, D is TRBD1 (6 bases). Trimming stripped 7 bases from V and 0 bases from J, with 9 bases between. The CDR3 is 12 residues long. Germline V gives CDR1 SQVTM, CDR2 ANQGSEA.